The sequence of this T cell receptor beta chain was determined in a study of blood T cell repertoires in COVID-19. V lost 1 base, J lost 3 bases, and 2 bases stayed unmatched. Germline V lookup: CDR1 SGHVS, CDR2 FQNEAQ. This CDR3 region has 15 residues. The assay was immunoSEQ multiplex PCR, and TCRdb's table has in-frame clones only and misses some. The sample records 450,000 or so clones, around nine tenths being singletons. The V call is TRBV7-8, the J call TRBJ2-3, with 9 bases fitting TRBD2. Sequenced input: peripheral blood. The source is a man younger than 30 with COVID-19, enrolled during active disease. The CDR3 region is CASSLDSGSTDTQYF. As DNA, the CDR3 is TGTGCCAGCAGCTTAGATAGCGGGAGTACAGATACGCAGTATTTT.